Reported below is one T cell receptor beta chain. Antigen: not known. A much larger clone lies a single base off, so this may be a read error. This CDR3 has 14 amino acids. For TCR beta, libraries came from quantitative 5'-RACE with molecular barcodes. TCRdb fed the 5' RACE reads into MiXCR, producing one record per CDR3 protein. The sample comprises about 140,000 distinct CDR3 sequences, approximately 10% of which are singletons, and about 4% rests with the top ten. This entry belongs to a study of CD8 T cells in ankylosing spondylitis. The study, taken as a whole, reports: A TCR beta motif made of 7 to 9 highly homologous variants seemed typical of ankylosing spondylitis blood. Significant enrichment of disease-linked clones was reported in matched ankylosing spondylitis synovial fluid. Disease-associated clones were CD8+ and fairly uncommon in peripheral blood.

The sequence was obtained from a female donor with ankylosing spondylitis or in good health (not recorded which). The rearrangement links TRBV12-3 or TRBV12-4 to TRBJ1-2; D is unclear. Input material: blood, either unsorted or a sorted T cell fraction (not recorded which). The CDR3 DNA sequence: TGTGCCAGCTCGGTTTTAAGGCTCGAGTATGGCGACACCTTC. This translates into CASSVLRLEYGDTF.